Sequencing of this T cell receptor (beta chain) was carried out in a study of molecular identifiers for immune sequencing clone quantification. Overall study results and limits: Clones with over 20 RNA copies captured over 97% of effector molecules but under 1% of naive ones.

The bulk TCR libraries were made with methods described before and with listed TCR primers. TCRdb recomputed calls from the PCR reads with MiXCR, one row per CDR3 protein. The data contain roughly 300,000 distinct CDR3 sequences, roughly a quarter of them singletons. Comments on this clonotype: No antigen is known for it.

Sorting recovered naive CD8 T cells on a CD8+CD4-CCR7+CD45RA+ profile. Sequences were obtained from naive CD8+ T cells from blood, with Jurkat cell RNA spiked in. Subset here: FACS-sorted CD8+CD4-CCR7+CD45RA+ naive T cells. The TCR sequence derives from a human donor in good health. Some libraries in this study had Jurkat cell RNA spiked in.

The CDR3 region is CASSPWRDRANYGYTF. The CDR3 DNA reads as TGTGCCAGCAGCCCCTGGAGGGACAGGGCTAACTATGGCTACACCTTC. This chain connects TRBV13 to TRBJ1-2; TRBD1 matches at 9 bases. The CDR3 extends over 16 amino acids. The J segment lost 0 bases and the V segment lost 5 bases, leaving 7 bases of the junction unmatched. Per the germline V gene, CDR1 is PRHDT and CDR2 is FYEKMQ (reference sequence).